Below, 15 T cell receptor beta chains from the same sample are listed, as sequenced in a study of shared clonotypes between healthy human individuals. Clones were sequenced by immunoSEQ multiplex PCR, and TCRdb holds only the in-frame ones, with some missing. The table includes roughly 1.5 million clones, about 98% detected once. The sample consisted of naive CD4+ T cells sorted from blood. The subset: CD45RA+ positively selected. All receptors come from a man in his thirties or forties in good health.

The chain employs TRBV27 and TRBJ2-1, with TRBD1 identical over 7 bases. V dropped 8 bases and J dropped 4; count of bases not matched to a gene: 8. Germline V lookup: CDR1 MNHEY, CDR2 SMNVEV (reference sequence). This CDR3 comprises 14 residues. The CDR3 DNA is TGTGCCAGCGGCTTCCGGGACAGATACAATGAGCAGTTCTTC. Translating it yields CASGFRDRYNEQFF.

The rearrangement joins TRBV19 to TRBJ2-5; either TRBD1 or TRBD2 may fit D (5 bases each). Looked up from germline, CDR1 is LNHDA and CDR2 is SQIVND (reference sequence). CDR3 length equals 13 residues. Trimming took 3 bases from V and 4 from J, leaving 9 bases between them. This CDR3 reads CASSMRGGETQYF. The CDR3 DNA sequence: TGTGCCAGTAGTATGAGGGGTGGAGAGACCCAGTACTTC.

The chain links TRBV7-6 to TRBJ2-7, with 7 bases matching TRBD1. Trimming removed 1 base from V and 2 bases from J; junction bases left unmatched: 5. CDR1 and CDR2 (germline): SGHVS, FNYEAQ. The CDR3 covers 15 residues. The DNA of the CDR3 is TGTGCCAGCAGCTTAGACAGGGGCCGTACCTACGAGCAGTACTTC. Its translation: CASSLDRGRTYEQYF.

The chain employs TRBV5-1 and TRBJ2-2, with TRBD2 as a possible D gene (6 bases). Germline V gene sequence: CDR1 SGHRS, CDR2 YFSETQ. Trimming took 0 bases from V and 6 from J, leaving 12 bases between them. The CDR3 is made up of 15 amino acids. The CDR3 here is CASSLDPGTPGELFF. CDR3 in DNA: TGCGCCAGCAGCTTGGATCCAGGGACTCCCGGGGAGCTGTTTTTT.

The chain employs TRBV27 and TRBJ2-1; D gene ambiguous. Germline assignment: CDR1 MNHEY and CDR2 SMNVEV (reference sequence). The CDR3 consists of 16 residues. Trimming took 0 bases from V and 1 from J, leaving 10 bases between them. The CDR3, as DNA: TGTGCCAGCAGTTTATCTGTGGGAATATCCTACAATGAGCAGTTCTTC. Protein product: CASSLSVGISYNEQFF.

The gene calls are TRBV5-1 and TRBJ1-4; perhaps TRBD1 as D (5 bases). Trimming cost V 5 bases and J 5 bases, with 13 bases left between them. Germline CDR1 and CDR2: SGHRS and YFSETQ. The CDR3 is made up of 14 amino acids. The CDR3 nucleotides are TGCGCCAGCAGGGTTGGTAAGGGGAATGAAAAACTGTTTTTT. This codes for CASRVGKGNEKLFF.

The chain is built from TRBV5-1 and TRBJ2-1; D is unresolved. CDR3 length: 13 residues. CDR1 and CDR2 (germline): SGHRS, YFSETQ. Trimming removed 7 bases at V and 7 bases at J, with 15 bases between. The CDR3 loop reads CASRVAGLNEQFF. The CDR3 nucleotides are TGCGCCAGCCGGGTAGCTGGTCTGAATGAGCAGTTCTTC.

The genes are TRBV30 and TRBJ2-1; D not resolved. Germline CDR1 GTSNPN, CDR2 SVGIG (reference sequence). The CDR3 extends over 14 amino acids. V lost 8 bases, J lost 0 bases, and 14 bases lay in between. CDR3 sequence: CALRHFSSYNEQFF. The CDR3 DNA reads TGTGCCCTCCGGCATTTTAGCTCCTACAATGAGCAGTTCTTC.

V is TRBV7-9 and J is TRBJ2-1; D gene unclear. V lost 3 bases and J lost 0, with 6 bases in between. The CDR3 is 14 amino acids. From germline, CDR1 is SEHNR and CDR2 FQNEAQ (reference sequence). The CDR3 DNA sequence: TGTGCCAGCAGCTTTCTCGGCTCCTACAATGAGCAGTTCTTC. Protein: CASSFLGSYNEQFF.

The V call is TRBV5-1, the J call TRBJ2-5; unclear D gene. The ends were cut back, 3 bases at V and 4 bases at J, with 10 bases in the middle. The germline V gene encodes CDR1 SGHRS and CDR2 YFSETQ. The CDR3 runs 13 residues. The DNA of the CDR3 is TGCGCCAGCAGCTCTCTGGAATTAGAGACCCAGTACTTC. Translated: CASSSLELETQYF.

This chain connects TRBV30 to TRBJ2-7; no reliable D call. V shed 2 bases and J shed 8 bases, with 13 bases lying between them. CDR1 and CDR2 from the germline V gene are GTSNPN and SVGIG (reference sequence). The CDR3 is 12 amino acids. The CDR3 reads CAWSQGPAKQYF. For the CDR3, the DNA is TGTGCCTGGAGTCAAGGCCCGGCTAAGCAGTACTTC. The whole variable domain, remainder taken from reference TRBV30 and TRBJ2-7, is SQTIHQWPATLVQPVGSPLSLECTVEGTSNPNLYWYRQAAGRGLQLLFYSVGIGQISSEVPQNLSASRPQDRQFILSSKKLLLSDSGFYLCAWSQGPAKQYFGPGTRLTVT.

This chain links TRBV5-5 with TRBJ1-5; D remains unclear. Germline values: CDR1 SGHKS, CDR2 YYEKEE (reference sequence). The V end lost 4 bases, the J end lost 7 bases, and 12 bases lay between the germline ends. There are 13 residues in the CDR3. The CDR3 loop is CASSPISGQPQHF. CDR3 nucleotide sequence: TGTGCCAGCAGCCCCATTAGTGGGCAGCCCCAGCATTTT.

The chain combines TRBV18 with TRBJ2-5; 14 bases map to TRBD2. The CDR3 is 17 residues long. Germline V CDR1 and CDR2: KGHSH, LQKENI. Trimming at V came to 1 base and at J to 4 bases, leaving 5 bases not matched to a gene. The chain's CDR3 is CASSPRGTSGSIETQYF. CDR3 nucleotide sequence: TGTGCCAGCTCACCACGTGGGACTAGCGGGAGCATAGAGACCCAGTACTTC. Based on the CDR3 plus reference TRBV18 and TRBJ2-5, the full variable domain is NAGVMQNPRHLVRRRGQEARLRCSPMKGHSHVYWYRQLPEEGLKFMVYLQKENIIDESGMPKERFSAEFPKEGPSILRIQQVVRGDSAAYFCASSPRGTSGSIETQYFGPGTRLLVL.

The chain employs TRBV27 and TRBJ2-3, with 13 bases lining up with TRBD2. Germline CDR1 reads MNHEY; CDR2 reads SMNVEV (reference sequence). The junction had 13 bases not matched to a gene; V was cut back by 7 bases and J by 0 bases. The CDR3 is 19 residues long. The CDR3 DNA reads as TGTGCCAGCACCGACGGACTAGCGGGAGTATGGTCGAGCACAGATACGCAGTATTTT. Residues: CASTDGLAGVWSSTDTQYF.

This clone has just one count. CDR3 in amino acids: CASSHVVPPKDEQYF. Written as DNA, the CDR3 is TGTGCCAGCAGTCACGTCGTCCCTCCCAAAGACGAGCAGTACTTC. V is TRBV27 and J is TRBJ2-7; D gene uncertain. V dropped 5 bases and J dropped 5 bases, with 19 bases sitting between them. The CDR3 sequence is 15 residues long. Germline CDR1 MNHEY, CDR2 SMNVEV (reference sequence).